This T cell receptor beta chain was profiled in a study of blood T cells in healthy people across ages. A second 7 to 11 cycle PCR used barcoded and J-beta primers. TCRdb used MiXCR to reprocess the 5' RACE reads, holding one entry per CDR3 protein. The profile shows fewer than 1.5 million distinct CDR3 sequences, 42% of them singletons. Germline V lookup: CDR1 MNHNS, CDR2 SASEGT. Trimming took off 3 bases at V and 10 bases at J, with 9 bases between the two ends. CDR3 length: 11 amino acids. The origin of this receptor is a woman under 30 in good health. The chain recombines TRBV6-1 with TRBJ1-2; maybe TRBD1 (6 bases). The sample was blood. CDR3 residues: CASSEWDTYTF. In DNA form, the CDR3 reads TGTGCCAGCAGTGAGTGGGACACCTACACCTTC.